Listed here are 32 T cell receptor beta chains from one sample, sequenced in a study of glioma-infiltrating T cells. The iRepertoire nested amplicon-rescue multiplex PCR amplified TCR alpha and beta CDR3s from RNA. TCRdb used MiXCR to reprocess the multiplex PCR reads, holding one entry per CDR3 protein. The repertoire consists of 90,000 to 110,000 distinct CDR3 sequences, with 20% to 30% occurring once and the leading ten covering roughly 30%. Material: glioma tissue, nonneoplastic brain tissue, or PBMCs (not recorded which). The receptors derive from a human donor with low-grade glioma or glioblastoma, undergoing nonglioma brain surgery, or in good health (not recorded which).

Worth noting for this clonotype: A read error may explain this, as a much larger clone is one base away. This chain uses TRBV7-2 with TRBJ1-3; D possibly corresponds to TRBD1 (6 bases). Germline V lookup: CDR1 SGHTA, CDR2 FQGNSA. This CDR3 is 15 amino acids long. The CDR3, as DNA: TGTGCCAGCAGCTGGGCTGGGACATTAGGAAACACCACATATTTT. As protein: CASSWAGTLGNTTYF.

The table lists this clonotype with a few counts. Because the CDR3 is missing its conserved closing phenylalanine or tryptophan, this is likely a read error. CDR3 in amino acids: CSGAEGQLNEQFL. CDR3 nucleotides: TGTTCCGGCGCAGAGGGCCAGTTGAATGAGCAGTTCTTG. The chain joins TRBV6-8 to TRBJ2-1; the D gene is possibly TRBD2 (5 bases). The CDR3 runs 13 residues. CDR1 is MNHGY, CDR2 SAAAGT, per germline.

This clonotype occurred many times. The chain uses TRBV19 and TRBJ1-2; D is undetermined. CDR3 length: 11 amino acids. Between the trimmed V and J ends, which lost 8 bases and 5 bases, there was a span of 9 bases. The V gene's germline CDR1 is LNHDA and CDR2 SQIVND (reference sequence). This CDR3 reads CASFNPYGYTF. DNA for the CDR3: TGTGCCAGTTTTAACCCATATGGCTACACCTTC. The complete variable domain, with remaining parts taken from reference TRBV19 and TRBJ1-2, reads DGGITQSPKYLFRKEGQNVTLSCEQNLNHDAMYWYRQDPGQGLRLIYYSQIVNDFQKGDIAEGYSVSREKKESFPLTVTSAQKNPTAFYLCASFNPYGYTFGSGTRLTVV.

This clonotype was counted once. The chain links TRBV20-1 to TRBJ1-2; 11 positions agree with TRBD1. The trim removed 5 bases at V and 10 bases at J, leaving 12 bases unmatched. Germline V CDR1 and CDR2: DFQATT, SNEGSKA (reference sequence). The CDR3 length is 14 residues. As DNA, the CDR3 is TGCAGTGCTCCCGGGACAGGGGGTAACTATAACTACACCTTC. It yields the protein CSAPGTGGNYNYTF.

This chain uses TRBV6-1 with TRBJ2-7; 11 bases agree with TRBD1. Germline loops: CDR1 MNHNS, CDR2 SASEGT. There are 15 residues in the CDR3. Trimming at V came to 6 bases and at J to 7 bases, leaving 11 bases not matched to a gene. CDR3 nucleotide sequence: TGTGCCAGCAGAAGACAGGGACAGGGGGATGCAGAGCAGTACTTC. This encodes CASRRQGQGDAEQYF.

This clonotype was seen a handful of times. The DNA of the CDR3 is TGTGCCAGTAGTCCACAGGGGGCTCCCTATGGCTACACCTTC. It is translated as CASSPQGAPYGYTF. V and J are TRBV19 and TRBJ1-2, with 9 bases aligning to TRBD1. V lost 5 bases, J lost 4 bases, and 5 bases stayed unmatched. CDR1 LNHDA and CDR2 SQIVND come from the germline V gene (reference sequence). The CDR3 is 14 residues long.

As concerns this clonotype: An end of the junction does not agree with germline; a read error may underlie this. The gene calls are TRBV5-8 and TRBJ2-3; D possibly uses TRBD1 or TRBD2 (5 bases each). The CDR3 consists of 13 residues. The V gene's germline CDR1 is SGHTS and CDR2 YDEGEE. The CDR3 bases are TGTGCCAGCAGCTTGGGGGGACCAGATACGAAGTATTTT. This gives the protein CASSLGGPDTKYF.

Many counts were recorded for this clonotype. The chain carries TRBV5-1 and TRBJ2-3, with 8 bases aligning to TRBD2. Germline values: CDR1 SGHRS, CDR2 YFSETQ. CDR3 length equals 14 residues. V was pared by 7 bases and J by 4 bases, with 8 bases of the junction left unmatched. The DNA of the CDR3 is TGCGCCAGCGGCGGGGGGAGGGGCGCAGATACGCAGTATTTT. This encodes CASGGGRGADTQYF.

This clonotype was recorded at least ten times. This chain joins TRBV29-1 and TRBJ1-2; D is unresolved. Between the trimmed V and J ends, which lost 2 bases and 4 bases, there was a span of 8 bases. The CDR3 has 12 residues. The V gene's germline CDR1 is SQVTM and CDR2 ANQGSEA. This CDR3 reads CSVETAIYGYTF. Here the CDR3 DNA reads TGCAGCGTTGAAACAGCTATCTATGGCTACACCTTC.

This clonotype was detected many times. The chain couples TRBV7-2 to TRBJ1-1; possibly TRBD1 for D (5 bases). Germline CDR1 is SGHTA and CDR2 is FQGNSA. The CDR3 runs to 18 residues. V dropped 1 base and J dropped 0 bases, with 18 bases sitting between them. The DNA for the CDR3 is TGTGCCAGCAGCTTAGGGACATACAGAGGGGAAATGAACACTGAAGCTTTCTTT. This encodes CASSLGTYRGEMNTEAFF.

This clonotype was observed once. The J gene is TRBJ2-3, the V gene TRBV12-3 or TRBV12-4; D is ambiguous. Trimming took off 6 bases at V and 2 bases at J, with 12 bases between the two ends. This CDR3 contains 14 residues. CDR3 in amino acids: CASRFLPNTDTQYF. CDR3 DNA: TGTGCCAGCAGGTTCCTACCTAACACAGATACGCAGTATTTT.

In its sample, this clonotype was seen many times. The chain combines TRBV7-9 with TRBJ1-6; D not resolved. The germline V and J ends were trimmed by 6 bases and 7 bases, with 13 bases remaining between them. The germline gives CDR1 SEHNR, CDR2 FQNEAQ (reference sequence). This CDR3 has 14 residues. The CDR3 is CASSTGRNNSPLHF. The DNA of the CDR3 is TGTGCCAGCAGTACTGGACGGAACAATTCACCCCTCCACTTT.

This clonotype has more than one count but fewer than ten. J is TRBJ2-3 and V is TRBV7-9; the D is unclear. Germline CDR1 reads SEHNR; CDR2 reads FQNEAQ (reference sequence). The V gene lost 4 bases and the J gene lost 3 bases, with 11 bases spanning the gap. The CDR3 is 14 residues long. The CDR3 is CASSSEPPTDTQYF. CDR3 nucleotides: TGTGCCAGCAGCTCGGAGCCTCCGACAGATACGCAGTATTTT.

This clonotype was counted at least ten times. CDR3 DNA: TGTGCCAGCAGCTATCAGGGCACAGATACGCAGTATTTT. Its translation is CASSYQGTDTQYF. The chain uses TRBV7-2 and TRBJ2-3; D gene unclear. The V gene lost 4 bases and the J gene lost 1 base, with 6 bases spanning the gap. Germline V CDR1 and CDR2: SGHTA, FQGNSA. CDR3 size: 13 residues. Complete variable domain (other parts from reference TRBV7-2 and TRBJ2-3): GAGVSQSPSNKVTEKGKDVELRCDPISGHTALYWYRQSLGQGLEFLIYFQGNSAPDKSGLPSDRFSAERTGGSVSTLTIQRTQQEDSAVYLCASSYQGTDTQYFGPGTRLTVL.

On this clonotype: A much larger clone differs by one base, so this may be a read error. The DNA is omitted, as the CDR3 cannot be located on it reliably, and the CDR3 follows TCRdb's listing. This rearrangement joins TRBV12-3 or TRBV12-4 to TRBJ1-1; the table calls TRBD1, which could not be checked here. Inclusive of both ends, the CDR3 amounts to 14 amino acids. The chain's CDR3 is CASSFGTGNTETFF.

This chain joins TRBV6-1 and TRBJ2-1, with 11 positions matching TRBD2. Germline V gene data show CDR1 as MNHNS and CDR2 as SASEGT. Trimming at V came to 6 bases and at J to 15 bases, leaving 10 bases not matched to a gene. The CDR3 spans 13 residues. CDR3 loop: CASRLNSGREWFF. The CDR3 nucleotides read TGTGCCAGCAGGTTGAATAGCGGGAGGGAGTGGTTCTTC.

This clonotype came up many times. This chain links TRBV11-2 with TRBJ1-2; D remains ambiguous. Per germline, CDR1 SGHAT and CDR2 FQNNGV. V shed 0 bases and J shed 2 bases, with 7 bases lying between them. The CDR3 spans 14 residues. The CDR3 loop reads CASSLEIKNYGYTF. CDR3 coding DNA: TGTGCCAGCAGCTTAGAAATTAAGAACTATGGCTACACCTTC.

This clonotype occurred many times. V gene TRBV12-3 or TRBV12-4 combines with J gene TRBJ1-5; TRBD1 matches at 8 bases. The CDR3 has 14 residues. Unmatched junction bases numbered 5, after V lost 6 bases and J lost 4 bases. CDR3 protein: CASSPDRVNQPQHF. CDR3 nucleotides: TGTGCCAGCAGCCCGGACAGGGTTAATCAGCCCCAGCATTTT.

This clonotype showed up many times. The CDR3 DNA reads TGTGCCAGCAGCTTGGGGACAGGGGGCCCCAATCAGCCCCAGCATTTT. Protein sequence: CASSLGTGGPNQPQHF. The V gene is TRBV7-9, the J gene TRBJ1-5; 12 bases are a match to TRBD1. With V trimmed by 3 bases and J by 3 bases, 3 bases remained unmatched. The CDR3 spans 16 residues. Per the germline V gene, CDR1 is SEHNR and CDR2 is FQNEAQ (reference sequence).

This clonotype was detected ten times or more. One base away lies a much larger clone, so this may be a sequencing read error. V gene TRBV20-1 combines with J gene TRBJ2-3; 7 bases match TRBD2. CDR3 length: 14 amino acids. The V gene's germline CDR1 is DFQATT and CDR2 SNEGSKA (reference sequence). CDR3 coding DNA: TGCAGTGCTAGGACTAGCCTAGGCACAGATGCGCAGTATTTT. The encoded protein is CSARTSLGTDAQYF.

This clonotype was detected many times. V is TRBV4-3 and J is TRBJ1-5; 10 bases are a match to TRBD1. Germline CDR1 reads LGHNA; CDR2 reads YSLEER. The CDR3 has 18 amino acids. The V gene end was trimmed by 3 bases and the J gene end by 4 bases; junction bases not matched to a gene: 12. The CDR3 region has the DNA TGCGCCAGCAGCCAGATCTTTTCCGGACAGGGGGTGAATCAGCCCCAGCATTTT. Translated: CASSQIFSGQGVNQPQHF.

This sequence joins TRBV2 and TRBJ1-1; D not certain. Trimming took 5 bases from V and 1 from J, leaving 8 bases between them. Germline V gene data show CDR1 as SNHLY and CDR2 as FYNNEI. The length of the CDR3 is 13 residues. This CDR3 is CASSQWPNTEAFF. The CDR3 nucleotides read TGTGCCAGCAGTCAGTGGCCGAACACTGAAGCTTTCTTT. The full variable domain, in which reference TRBV2 and TRBJ1-1 provide the parts outside the CDR3, is EPEVTQTPSHQVTQMGQEVILRCVPISNHLYFYWYRQILGQKVEFLVSFYNNEISEKSEIFDDQFSVERPDGSNFTLKIRSTKLEDSAMYFCASSQWPNTEAFFGQGTRLTVV.

This clonotype was recorded at least ten times. V and J are TRBV20-1 and TRBJ1-1; possible D gene TRBD1, 6 bases. V was cut by 6 bases and J by 3 bases, with 11 bases left in between. Germline V lookup: CDR1 DFQATT, CDR2 SNEGSKA (reference sequence). The CDR3 contains 12 residues. The CDR3 loop is CSAPEGDTEAFF. The CDR3 DNA is TGCAGTGCCCCGGAGGGGGACACTGAAGCTTTCTTT.

Ten or more counts support this clonotype. The V call is TRBV19, the J call TRBJ2-5; 7 bases agree with TRBD1. The V segment lost 7 bases and the J segment 1 base; nucleotides outside the gene matches: 6. CDR3 length equals 14 residues. Per the germline V gene, CDR1 is LNHDA and CDR2 is SQIVND (reference sequence). CDR3 in amino acids: CASKETGIQETQYF. CDR3 DNA sequence: TGTGCCAGTAAAGAGACAGGGATCCAAGAGACCCAGTACTTC.

This clonotype was picked up many times. The chain is built from TRBV15 and TRBJ1-1; D ambiguous. Looked up from germline, CDR1 is LNHNV and CDR2 is YYDKDF (reference sequence). Trimming removed 5 bases at V and 3 bases at J, with 4 bases between. The CDR3 runs to 11 residues. The chain's CDR3 is CATSSHTEAFF. The DNA of the CDR3 is TGTGCCACCAGCTCCCACACTGAAGCTTTCTTT.

The chain is built from TRBV9 and TRBJ2-3; D perhaps matches TRBD2 (6 bases). V was cut by 0 bases and J by 1 base, with 9 bases left in between. The CDR3 length is 15 residues. Germline CDR1 reads SGDLS; CDR2 reads YYNGEE. The CDR3 coding sequence is TGTGCCAGCAGCGTAGCGACTAGGGGCACAGATACGCAGTATTTT. It encodes CASSVATRGTDTQYF.

At least ten counts were recorded for this clonotype. The J gene is TRBJ2-7, the V gene TRBV6-5; D possibly matches TRBD1 or TRBD2 (7 bases each). The V end lost 0 bases, the J end lost 7 bases, and 19 bases lay between the germline ends. Germline V gives CDR1 MNHEY, CDR2 SVGAGI. The CDR3 sequence is 16 residues long. The CDR3 sequence is CASSYSIGRGGAEQYF. The DNA for the CDR3 is TGTGCCAGCAGTTACTCGATCGGCAGGGGGGGCGCGGAGCAGTACTTC.

This rearrangement joins TRBV19 to TRBJ2-5, with 9 nucleotides matching TRBD2. This CDR3 contains 15 residues. Germline loops: CDR1 LNHDA, CDR2 SQIVND (reference sequence). Losses at the gene ends were 3 bases for V and 2 bases for J; bases not matched to a gene: 4. CDR3 loop: CASSMTSGSQETQYF. The CDR3 nucleotides read TGTGCCAGTAGTATGACTAGCGGTTCTCAAGAGACCCAGTACTTC.

This clonotype was detected many times. This chain links TRBV28 with TRBJ2-7; TRBD1 might be the D (5 bases). Germline CDR1 and CDR2: MDHEN and SYDVKM. The V gene lost 3 bases and the J gene lost 12 bases, with 12 bases spanning the gap. This CDR3 region has 11 residues. CDR3 protein: CASSFRAGWYF. The CDR3 region has the DNA TGTGCCAGCAGTTTTAGGGCAGGGTGGTACTTC.

This clonotype was observed many times. The chain recombines TRBV7-9 with TRBJ1-2; 8 bases align to TRBD1. The ends lost 3 bases at V and 4 bases at J; junction bases unmatched: 4. The CDR3 consists of 14 residues. CDR1 is SEHNR, CDR2 FQNEAQ, per germline (reference sequence). The CDR3 sequence is CASSFDRGGYGYTF. For the CDR3, the DNA is TGTGCCAGCAGCTTTGACAGGGGTGGCTATGGCTACACCTTC.

This clonotype showed up many times. J is TRBJ2-3 and V is TRBV10-1; D not resolved. V dropped 0 bases and J dropped 5 bases, with 6 bases sitting between them. Germline V gene data show CDR1 as WNHNN and CDR2 as SYGVQD (reference sequence). This CDR3 spans 13 amino acids. The CDR3 region is CASSESEVDTQYF. The DNA for the CDR3 is TGCGCCAGCAGTGAGTCCGAGGTAGATACGCAGTATTTT.

This clonotype was seen repeatedly, ten times or more. The chain couples TRBV20-1 to TRBJ1-1; D unclear. Between the trimmed V and J ends, which lost 0 bases and 2 bases, there was a span of 7 bases. CDR1 is DFQATT, CDR2 SNEGSKA, per germline (reference sequence). This CDR3 is 13 amino acids long. CDR3 loop: CSARDRLNTEAFF. The DNA for the CDR3 is TGCAGTGCTAGAGACAGGCTAAACACTGAAGCTTTCTTT.